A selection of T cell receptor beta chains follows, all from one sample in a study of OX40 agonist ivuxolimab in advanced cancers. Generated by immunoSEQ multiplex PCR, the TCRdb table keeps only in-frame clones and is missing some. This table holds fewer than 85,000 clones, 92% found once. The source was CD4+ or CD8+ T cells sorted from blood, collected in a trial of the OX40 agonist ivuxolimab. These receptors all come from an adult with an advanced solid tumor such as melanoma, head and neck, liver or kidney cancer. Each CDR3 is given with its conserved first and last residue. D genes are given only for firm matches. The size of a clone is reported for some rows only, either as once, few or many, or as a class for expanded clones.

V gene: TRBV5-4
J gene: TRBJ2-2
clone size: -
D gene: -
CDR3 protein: CASSPPLGGTGELFF
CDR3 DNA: TGTGCCAGCAGCCCCCCTCTCGGCGGCACCGGGGAGCTGTTTTTT

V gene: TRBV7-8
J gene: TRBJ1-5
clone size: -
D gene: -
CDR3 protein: CASSQFPGNNQPQHF
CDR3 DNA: TGTGCCAGCAGCCAATTTCCCGGGAACAATCAGCCCCAGCATTTT

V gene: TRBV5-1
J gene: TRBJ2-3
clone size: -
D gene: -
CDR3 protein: CASSAPGEDTQYF
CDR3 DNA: TGCGCCAGCAGCGCCCCGGGCGAAGATACGCAGTATTTT

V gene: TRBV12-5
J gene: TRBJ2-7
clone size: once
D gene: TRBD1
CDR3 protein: CASGLRRDRFYEQYF
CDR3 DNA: TGTGCTAGTGGTCTACGCCGGGACAGGTTTTACGAGCAGTACTTC

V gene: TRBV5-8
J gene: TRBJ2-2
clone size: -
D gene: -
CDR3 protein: CASSRRGTGELFF
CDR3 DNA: TGTGCCAGCAGCCGAAGGGGCACCGGGGAGCTGTTTTTT

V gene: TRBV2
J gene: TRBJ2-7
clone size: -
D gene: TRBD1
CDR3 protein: CASRRQGVYRAYEQYF
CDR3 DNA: TGTGCCAGCAGGAGACAGGGGGTTTACCGAGCCTACGAGCAGTACTTC

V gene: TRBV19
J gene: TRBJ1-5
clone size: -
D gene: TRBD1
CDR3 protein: CASTPDRIGTQHF
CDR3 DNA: TGTGCCAGTACCCCGGACAGGATAGGAACCCAGCATTTT

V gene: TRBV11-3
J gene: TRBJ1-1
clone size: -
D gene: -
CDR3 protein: CASSSGWRGTEAFF
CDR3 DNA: TGTGCCAGCAGCTCAGGGTGGAGGGGGACTGAAGCTTTCTTT

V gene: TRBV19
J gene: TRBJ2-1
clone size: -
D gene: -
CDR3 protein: CASSILRDEQFF
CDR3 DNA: TGTGCCAGTAGTATACTCAGGGATGAGCAGTTCTTC

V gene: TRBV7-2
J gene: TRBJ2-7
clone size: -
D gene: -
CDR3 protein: CASSSQRGAYEQYF
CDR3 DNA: TGTGCCAGCAGCTCCCAGCGAGGCGCCTACGAGCAGTACTTC

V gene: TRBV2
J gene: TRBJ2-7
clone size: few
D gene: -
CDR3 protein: CASEDLAAPTYEQYF
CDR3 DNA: TGTGCCAGCGAGGATTTAGCGGCCCCTACCTACGAGCAGTACTTC

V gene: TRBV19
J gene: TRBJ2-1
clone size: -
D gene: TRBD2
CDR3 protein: CASRRAGYSYNEQFF
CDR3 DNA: TGTGCCAGTAGACGAGCGGGATACTCCTACAATGAGCAGTTCTTC

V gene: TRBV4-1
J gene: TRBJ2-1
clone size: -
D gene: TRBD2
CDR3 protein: CASTWTSGRRRSYNEQFF
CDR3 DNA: TGCGCCAGCACTTGGACTAGCGGGAGACGGCGCTCCTACAATGAGCAGTTCTTC

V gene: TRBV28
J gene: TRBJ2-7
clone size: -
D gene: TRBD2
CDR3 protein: CASSRTSEAYYEQYF
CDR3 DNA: TGTGCCAGCAGCCGGACTAGCGAAGCGTACTACGAGCAGTACTTC

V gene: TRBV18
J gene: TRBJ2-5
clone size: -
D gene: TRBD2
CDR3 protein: CASSPIGASGGQETQYF
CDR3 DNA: TGTGCCAGCTCACCAATCGGGGCTAGCGGGGGACAAGAGACCCAGTACTTC

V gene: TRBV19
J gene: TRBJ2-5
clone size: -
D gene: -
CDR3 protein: CASSIEGGRASQYF
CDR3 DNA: TGTGCCAGTAGTATTGAAGGAGGGCGGGCGTCCCAGTACTTC

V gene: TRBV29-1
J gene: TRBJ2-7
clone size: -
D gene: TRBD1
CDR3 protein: CSARKSGQGFEQYF
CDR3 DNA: TGCAGCGCCCGGAAGTCGGGACAGGGATTCGAGCAGTACTTC

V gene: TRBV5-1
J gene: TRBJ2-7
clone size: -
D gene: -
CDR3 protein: CASSGGRGPSYEQYF
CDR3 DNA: TGCGCCAGCAGCGGGGGGCGCGGGCCCTCCTACGAGCAGTACTTC

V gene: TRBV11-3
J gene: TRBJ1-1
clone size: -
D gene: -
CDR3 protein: CASSPNGVRAFF
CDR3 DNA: TGTGCCAGCAGCCCAAACGGGGTGCGGGCTTTCTTT

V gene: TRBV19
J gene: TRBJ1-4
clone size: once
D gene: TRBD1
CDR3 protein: CASRARGRRRSANEKLFF
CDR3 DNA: TGTGCCAGTAGGGCGAGGGGGCGACGAAGATCGGCTAATGAAAAACTGTTTTTT

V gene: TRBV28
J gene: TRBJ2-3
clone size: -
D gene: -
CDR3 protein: CASRGVADTQYF
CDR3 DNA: TGTGCCAGCAGGGGGGTAGCAGATACGCAGTATTTT

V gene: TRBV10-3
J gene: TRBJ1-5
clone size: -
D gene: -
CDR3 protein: CAITHTDGQPQHF
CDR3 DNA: TGTGCCATCACCCATACGGACGGTCAGCCCCAGCATTTT

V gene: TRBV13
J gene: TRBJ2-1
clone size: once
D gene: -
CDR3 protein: CASSLRARLLNEQFF
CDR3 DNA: TGTGCCAGCAGCTTAAGGGCTCGCCTTCTCAATGAGCAGTTCTTC

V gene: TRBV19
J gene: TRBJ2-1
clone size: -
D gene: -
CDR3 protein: CASSLDPGLLRGSYNEQFF
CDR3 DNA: TGTGCCAGTAGTCTTGATCCGGGACTCCTAAGGGGTTCCTACAATGAGCAGTTCTTC

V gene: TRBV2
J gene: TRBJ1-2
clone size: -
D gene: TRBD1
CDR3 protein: CASSDVLQGRGYTF
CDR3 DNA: TGTGCCAGCAGTGATGTACTACAGGGGAGAGGCTACACCTTC

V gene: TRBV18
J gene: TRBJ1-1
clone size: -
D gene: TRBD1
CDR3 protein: CASSPSRQGNTEAFF
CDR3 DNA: TGTGCCAGCTCACCCTCCCGACAGGGGAACACTGAAGCTTTCTTT

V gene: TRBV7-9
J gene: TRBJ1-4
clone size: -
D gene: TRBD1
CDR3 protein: CASSRQGPSNEKLFF
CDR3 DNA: TGTGCCAGCAGCAGACAGGGGCCCTCTAATGAAAAACTGTTTTTT

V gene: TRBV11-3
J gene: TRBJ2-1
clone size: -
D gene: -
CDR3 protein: CASSPSTAQGYEQFF
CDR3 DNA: TGTGCCAGCAGCCCGTCGACAGCCCAGGGGTATGAGCAGTTCTTC

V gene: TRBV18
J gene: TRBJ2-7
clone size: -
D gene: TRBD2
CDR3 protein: CASSVAGGVYEQYF
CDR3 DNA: TGTGCCAGCTCCGTAGCGGGAGGGGTCTACGAGCAGTACTTC

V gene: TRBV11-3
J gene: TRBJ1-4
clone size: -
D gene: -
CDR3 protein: CASSFLSGSEKLFF
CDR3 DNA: TGTGCCAGCAGCTTCCTCTCGGGGTCTGAAAAACTGTTTTTT

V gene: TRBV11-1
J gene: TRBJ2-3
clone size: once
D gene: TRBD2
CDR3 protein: CASSLGAGLASADTQYF
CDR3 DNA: TGTGCCAGCAGCTTAGGGGCCGGACTAGCGTCCGCAGATACGCAGTATTTT

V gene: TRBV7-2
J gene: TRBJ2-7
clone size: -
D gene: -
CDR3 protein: CASSSPNLLYEQYF
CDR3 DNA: TGTGCCAGCAGCTCACCTAACCTCCTCTACGAGCAGTACTTC

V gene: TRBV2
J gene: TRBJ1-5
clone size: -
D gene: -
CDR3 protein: CASSGMGNQPQHF
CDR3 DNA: TGTGCCAGCAGTGGGATGGGCAATCAGCCCCAGCATTTT

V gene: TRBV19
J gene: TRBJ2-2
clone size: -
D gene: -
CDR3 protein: CASSMSRNTGELFF
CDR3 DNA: TGTGCCAGTAGTATGAGTAGGAACACCGGGGAGCTGTTTTTT

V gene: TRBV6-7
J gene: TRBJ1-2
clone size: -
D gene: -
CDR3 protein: CASSYPPYLRQSYGLNYGYTF
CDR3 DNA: TGTGCCAGCAGTTACCCACCTTATCTAAGACAGAGCTATGGTCTTAACTATGGCTACACCTTC

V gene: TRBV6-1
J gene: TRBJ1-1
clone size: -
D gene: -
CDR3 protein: CASSESAGYKNTEAFF
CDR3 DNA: TGTGCCAGCAGTGAATCGGCAGGTTACAAGAACACTGAAGCTTTCTTT

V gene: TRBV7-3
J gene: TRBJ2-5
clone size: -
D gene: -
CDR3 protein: CASSTTAAETQYF
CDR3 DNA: TGTGCCAGCAGCACCACAGCGGCGGAGACCCAGTACTTC

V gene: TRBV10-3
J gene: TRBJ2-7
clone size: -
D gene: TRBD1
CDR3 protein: CAIRTGDEQYF
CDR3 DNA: TGTGCCATCAGGACAGGGGATGAGCAGTACTTC

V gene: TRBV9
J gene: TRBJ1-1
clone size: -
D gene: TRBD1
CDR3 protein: CASSVGGTGAEAFF
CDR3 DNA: TGTGCCAGCAGCGTAGGGGGGACAGGGGCTGAAGCTTTCTTT

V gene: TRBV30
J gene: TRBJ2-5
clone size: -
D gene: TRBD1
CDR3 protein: CAWTRGPETQYF
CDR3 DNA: TGTGCCTGGACTAGGGGGCCAGAGACCCAGTACTTC

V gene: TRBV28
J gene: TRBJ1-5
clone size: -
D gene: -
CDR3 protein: CASSLGGLLNQPQHF
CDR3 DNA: TGTGCCAGCAGTCTTGGGGGACTGCTGAATCAGCCCCAGCATTTT

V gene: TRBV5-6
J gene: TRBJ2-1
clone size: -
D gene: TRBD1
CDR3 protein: CASSLDRGGDNEQFF
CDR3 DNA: TGTGCCAGCAGCTTAGACAGGGGAGGCGACAATGAGCAGTTCTTC

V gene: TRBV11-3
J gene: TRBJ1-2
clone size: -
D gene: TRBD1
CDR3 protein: CASSSRDRTNGYTF
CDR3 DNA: TGTGCCAGCAGCTCAAGGGACAGGACGAATGGCTACACCTTC

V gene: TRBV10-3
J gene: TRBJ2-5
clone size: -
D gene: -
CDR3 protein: CAISEGETQYF
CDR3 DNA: TGTGCCATCAGTGAGGGAGAGACCCAGTACTTC

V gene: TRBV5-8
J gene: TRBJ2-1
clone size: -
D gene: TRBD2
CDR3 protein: CASSQDPRAGAEQFF
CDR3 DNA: TGTGCCAGCAGCCAAGATCCCCGGGCGGGAGCTGAGCAGTTCTTC

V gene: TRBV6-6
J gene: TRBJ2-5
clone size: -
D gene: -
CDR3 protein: CASSPRDSQTETQYF
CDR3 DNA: TGTGCCAGCAGTCCCCGGGACTCTCAAACCGAGACCCAGTACTTC

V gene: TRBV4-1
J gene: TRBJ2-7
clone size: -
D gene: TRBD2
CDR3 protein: CASSQADLAGPSYKQYF
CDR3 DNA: TGCGCCAGCAGCCAAGCGGACCTAGCGGGTCCCTCCTACAAGCAGTACTTC

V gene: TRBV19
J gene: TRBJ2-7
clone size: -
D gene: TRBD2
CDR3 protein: CASSPGLAGLQYF
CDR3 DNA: TGTGCCAGTAGTCCCGGACTAGCGGGACTGCAGTACTTC

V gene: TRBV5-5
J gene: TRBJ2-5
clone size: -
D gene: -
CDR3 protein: CASSLIWGPKETQYF
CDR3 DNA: TGTGCCAGCAGTCTTATCTGGGGTCCCAAAGAGACCCAGTACTTC

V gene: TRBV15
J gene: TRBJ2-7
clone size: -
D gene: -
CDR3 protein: CATSRDPVYEQYF
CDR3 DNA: TGTGCCACCAGCAGAGACCCCGTCTACGAGCAGTACTTC

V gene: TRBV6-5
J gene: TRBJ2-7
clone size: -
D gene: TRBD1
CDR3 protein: CATLKTGGPYEQYF
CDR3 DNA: TGTGCCACCTTAAAGACAGGGGGTCCCTACGAGCAGTACTTC

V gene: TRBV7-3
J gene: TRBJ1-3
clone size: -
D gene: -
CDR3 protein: CASSLPPGNTIYF
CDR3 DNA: TGTGCCAGCAGCCTTCCCCCAGGAAACACCATATATTTT

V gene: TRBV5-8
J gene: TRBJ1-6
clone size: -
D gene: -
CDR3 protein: CASSLVGGLFSPLHF
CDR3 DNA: TGTGCCAGCAGCTTGGTAGGGGGATTGTTTTCACCCCTCCACTTT